The 11 T cell receptor beta chains below all came from one sample that was sequenced in a study of neurological immune-mediated disorders. TCRdb reprocessed the 5' RACE reads via MiXCR and lists one record per CDR3 protein. The repertoire has 65,000 to 90,000 distinct CDR3 sequences, approximately 5% of them found once; the top ten carry 2% to 2.5%. Sequencing input: PBMCs. The receptors shown here come from a woman between 25 and 40 years old with multiple sclerosis.

This clonotype was seen repeatedly, ten times or more. This rearrangement joins TRBV12-3 or TRBV12-4 to TRBJ2-7; 9 bases map to TRBD2. The CDR3 has 13 amino acids. The ends lost 5 bases at V and 4 bases at J; junction bases unmatched: 3. DNA of the CDR3: TGTGCCAGCAGTCCGGGACTAGCATACGAGCAGTACTTC. Amino acids: CASSPGLAYEQYF.

This clonotype was counted many times. The rearrangement uses TRBV20-1 and TRBJ2-1; a possible D gene is TRBD2 (6 bases). V lost 3 bases and J lost 6, with 21 bases in between. This CDR3 has 16 residues. Looked up from germline, CDR1 is DFQATT and CDR2 is SNEGSKA (reference sequence). Here the CDR3 DNA reads TGCAGTGCTAGCCTAATAAACGGGACTGTAATCAATGAGCAGTTCTTC. Its translation is CSASLINGTVINEQFF.

This clonotype came up many times. This sequence joins TRBV28 and TRBJ1-3; possible D gene TRBD1, 6 bases. Germline-derived CDR1 and CDR2 are MDHEN and SYDVKM. V lost 5 bases and J lost 0, with 11 bases in between. This CDR3 contains 15 residues. The CDR3 protein is CASSQTGFSGNTIYF. The CDR3 DNA reads as TGTGCCAGCAGTCAAACAGGGTTCTCTGGAAACACCATATATTTT.

Only a few counts were recorded for this clonotype. The CDR3 region has the DNA TGCGCCAGCAGCCAAGAGGCGCCGCATGATTCCTACAATGAGCAGTTCTTC. Protein sequence: CASSQEAPHDSYNEQFF. V gene TRBV4-1 combines with J gene TRBJ2-1; the D is unclear. The CDR3 loop spans 17 amino acids. Between the trimmed V and J ends, which lost 0 bases and 1 base, there was a span of 13 bases. Germline V gene data show CDR1 as MGHRA and CDR2 as YSYEKL.

This clonotype has a count of ten or more. This chain connects TRBV5-1 to TRBJ2-1, with TRBD1 matching over 9 bases. This CDR3 is built from 15 residues. The V gene end was trimmed by 2 bases and the J gene end by 1 base; junction bases not matched to a gene: 1. Germline CDR1 and CDR2: SGHRS and YFSETQ. The chain's CDR3 is CASSLDRGSYNEQFF. The CDR3 DNA reads as TGCGCCAGCAGCTTAGACAGGGGGTCCTACAATGAGCAGTTCTTC. Looking up the rest from reference TRBV5-1 and TRBJ2-1 gives the full variable domain: KAGVTQTPRYLIKTRGQQVTLSCSPISGHRSVSWYQQTPGQGLQFLFEYFSETQRNKGNFPGRFSGRQFSNSRSEMNVSTLELGDSALYLCASSLDRGSYNEQFFGPGTRLTVL.

The table lists this clonotype with many counts. V usage is TRBV5-1 and J usage is TRBJ1-2, with 12 nucleotides matching TRBD1. Germline loops: CDR1 SGHRS, CDR2 YFSETQ. Trimming removed 3 bases from V and 4 bases from J; junction bases left unmatched: 10. This CDR3 comprises 17 residues. The CDR3 spells CASSSGTGGLKGYGYTF. The CDR3 region has the DNA TGCGCCAGCAGCTCTGGGACAGGGGGCTTAAAGGGCTATGGCTACACCTTC. The complete variable domain, with remaining parts taken from reference TRBV5-1 and TRBJ1-2, reads KAGVTQTPRYLIKTRGQQVTLSCSPISGHRSVSWYQQTPGQGLQFLFEYFSETQRNKGNFPGRFSGRQFSNSRSEMNVSTLELGDSALYLCASSSGTGGLKGYGYTFGSGTRLTVV.

This clonotype has at least ten counts. This chain connects TRBV10-3 to TRBJ2-2; TRBD1 agrees at 10 bases. Germline values: CDR1 ENHRY, CDR2 SYGVKD. The J segment lost 3 bases and the V segment lost 10 bases, leaving 5 bases of the junction unmatched. This CDR3 region has 14 residues. CDR3 sequence reads: CATFGTGDTGELFF. CDR3 nucleotide sequence: TGTGCCACCTTCGGGACAGGGGACACCGGGGAGCTGTTTTTT.

The V gene is TRBV7-8, the J gene TRBJ1-1; no reliable D call. Trimming left V 2 bases short and J 0 bases short, with 7 bases between. Per the germline V gene, CDR1 is SGHVS and CDR2 is FQNEAQ. The CDR3 loop spans 14 amino acids. The CDR3 DNA sequence: TGTGCCAGCAGCTTACTGAGAGTGAACACTGAAGCTTTCTTT. This sequence encodes CASSLLRVNTEAFF.

There are many counts of this clonotype. The DNA for the CDR3 is TGCAGTGCGCCGCAGGGGGTTTACAATGAGCAGTTCTTC. Residues: CSAPQGVYNEQFF. The V call is TRBV20-1, the J call TRBJ2-1, with 7 bases that match TRBD1. Germline CDR1 DFQATT, CDR2 SNEGSKA (reference sequence). The CDR3 runs 13 residues. Unmatched junction bases numbered 6, after V lost 6 bases and J lost 4 bases.

This clonotype was seen ten or more times. V gene TRBV12-3 or TRBV12-4 combines with J gene TRBJ2-1; D might be TRBD1 or TRBD2, each matching 5 bases. The CDR3 extends over 14 amino acids. Trimming removed 5 bases from V and 6 bases from J, with 14 bases in between. This CDR3 is CASSVGTYANEQFF. In nucleotides, the CDR3 is TGTGCCAGCAGTGTCGGGACGTACGCCAATGAGCAGTTCTTC.

In its sample, this clonotype was seen many times. The CDR3 coding sequence is TGCGCCAGCCGCCCCTTGCGGGTGGAGACCCAGTACTTC. This sequence encodes CASRPLRVETQYF. The chain employs TRBV5-1 and TRBJ2-5; tentative D call: TRBD2 (5 bases). This CDR3 contains 13 residues. The germline CDR1 and CDR2 sequences are SGHRS and YFSETQ. The V gene lost 7 bases and the J gene lost 5 bases, with 15 bases spanning the gap.